This T cell receptor (beta chain) was recorded in a study of cytomegalovirus exposure and HLA in healthy donors (dated by TCRdb to about 2017). For context, the study as a whole: According to an earlier analysis of 450 to 650 of the donors, about 180 million T cells yielded 90 million to 140 million unique TCR beta sequences and approximately 300 Gb of sequence data. An early release covering just under 650 HLA-typed donors comprised around 300 gigabases of sequencing data and approximately 85 million unique TCR sequences. Of the 300 to 500 genotyped donors, less than 90% were placed in the genetic ancestry cluster associated with self-reported Caucasian donors. The study aimed to test whether signatures of past pathogen exposure could be identified by cataloging public T cell receptors. The study profiled the T cell repertoires of hundreds of subjects by immunosequencing and related them to cytomegalovirus serostatus. Along with the roughly 670-subject first cohort, a separate validation cohort of 120 different subjects was used. High-throughput TCR immunosequencing, statistical association of individual TCRs with disease status, and machine learning were combined to predict cytomegalovirus infection status. A later analysis re-examined previously published TCR beta repertoires from roughly 650 donors and added high-resolution HLA genotyping to investigate patterns of TCR occurrence. Rather than using new phenotypic data, the later analysis identified candidate immune exposures from TCR beta sequences and from how often those sequences occurred across donors. To decide whether each TCR beta V gene segment behaved as functional or pseudogenic, an earlier analysis of fewer than 750 of the donors relied on high-throughput TCR beta sequencing. Donor age, sex, ethnicity and CMV serostatus were compiled alongside the repertoire data. Genome-wide SNP genotypes for about 60% of the roughly 670 donors were used in a later genetic analysis, which treated that subset as a discovery cohort. Every discovery cohort repertoire had been produced on one sequencing platform. HLA typing covered class I and class II loci at four-digit resolution. The number of typed donors differed by locus: about 629-640 for A, B, C, DRB1 and DQB1; some 500 for DQA1; approximately 600 for DPA1; and 400 to 480 for DPB1. Four to six DR-DQ haplotypes were handled as single units for association and clustering because linkage in the cohort was strong. On average, roughly 240,000 unique TCR beta nucleotide sequences were sequenced per donor among 300 to 500 genotyped donors of the cohort, with 15% to 20% of those sequences being non-productive.

Findings and caveats that apply to the study as a whole: In both the original and validation cohorts, the classifier was reported to diagnose cytomegalovirus status with high specificity and sensitivity. Compared with the roughly 700-donor mean, donors in an Asian-associated ancestry cluster had fewer N-insertions in productive TCRs, according to a later genetic analysis. A cluster of highly shared sequence variants was judged likely to be a technical artifact of the sequencing pipeline. At a false discovery rate of 0.05, a later analysis linked approximately 18,000 TCR beta sequences to specific HLA alleles. In this cohort, only TCR beta chains were sequenced, and detectable features were limited by the absence of alpha or paired-chain data. Assigning TCR associations to individual alleles was difficult when HLA alleles, especially DR and DQ, strongly co-occurred. Three of the identified cytomegalovirus-associated TCR beta chains were confirmed in vitro to be specific for cytomegalovirus antigens. In a later analysis, TCR association rates were found to vary across HLA loci, with the most associated TCRs seen for DRB1 alleles and the fewest for HLA-C alleles. The earlier analysis of around 600 of the donors excluded about 16 rarely observed V segments, including chromosome 9 orphons, because counts were too low. An association between a missense DCLRE1C variant and V-gene and J-gene trimming of TCR beta chains was found in a later genetic analysis and replicated in an independent cohort. A further reported finding was that TCR beta sequences accurately predicted the HLA-A and HLA-B alleles for most subjects in the first cohort. Broadly in line with IMGT annotations, most TCR beta V segments showed up in productive rearrangements about 87% or about 30% of the time in an earlier analysis of 587 of the donors. Immune exposure information for the cohort was limited to CMV serostatus. Because the 87-base-pair reads could not distinguish some IMGT-functional V segments, including TRBV6-2 and TRBV6-3, those segments were excluded. The authors suggested that the approach could potentially be extended to other disease states and immunological phenotypes. While some public TCRs were present in many individuals, most TCR sequences turned up only very rarely across donors. Correlated functional status among segregating V segments might reflect linkage disequilibrium, but an unknown experimental factor could not be ruled out. A later analysis found that HLA-associated TCR beta chains were more clonally expanded and had lower generation probabilities than equally common non-associated chains. HLA typing was unavailable for some donors at each locus, so association tests used only the typed subset. The study gave a list of about 160 TCR beta chains associated with cytomegalovirus. A later analysis found that most CMV-associated TCR beta chains appeared HLA-restricted, with HLA associations seemingly driven largely by CMV exposure. Sequencing depth was assumed to be roughly uniform across donors in the presence/absence analyses, though that assumption may not hold. In a later analysis, several top co-occurrence clusters were reported to appear linked to parvovirus B19, influenza, CMV and Epstein-Barr virus.

The CDR3 numbers 12 residues from cysteine through phenylalanine. The entry retains the CDR3 DNA only, 36 bases that are in frame from base 1. In the germline V gene, CDR1 corresponds to SQVTM and CDR2 to ANQGSEA. The junction carries 14 bases between V and J, which are trimmed by 7 bases and 10 bases respectively. The cohort comprised more than 550 healthy bone marrow donors. All cohort members were sampled while nominally healthy, although unrecorded immune exposures were likely present. The donor tested CMV seronegative and was one of the 352 seronegative cohort members. Every donor gave a peripheral blood sample, and the peripheral blood mononuclear cells from that sample were used for TCR beta sequencing. The Qiagen DNeasy Blood Extraction Kit was used to extract genomic DNA from the blood cell samples. A note on this clone: There is no known antigen for this receptor. Within one base of it there is no much larger clone, and no base qualities were kept.

Preparation of the library involved the immunoSEQ multiplex PCR assay. The multiplex PCR relied on a mix of 60 forward primers for TCR Vbeta segments and 13 reverse primers for TCR Jbeta segments. Amplification of the CDR3 region of rearranged TCR beta genes was performed with a multiplex PCR assay on genomic DNA. The amplified TCR beta libraries were sequenced on the Illumina HiSeq System as 87-base-pair reads. The authors processed their data as follows. Across the roughly 670 repertoires, a later analysis counted some 81 million unique TCR beta chains, approximately 12 million of which were shared by at least two donors. Raw reads were error-corrected and collapsed into unique sequences by a nearest-neighbor algorithm in which closely related sequences were merged to remove PCR and sequencing errors. To assign V, D and J gene segments, CDR3 sequences were aligned to IMGT reference sequences. For a sequence to be retained, a match of at least six nucleotides to both a V gene segment and a J gene segment was required. Rearrangements were classified as productive when the CDR3 lacked stop codons and remained in frame with V and J, and all other rearrangements were classified as non-productive. CDR3 was defined according to IMGT convention as the region running from the second conserved V-encoded cysteine to the conserved J-encoded phenylalanine. The earlier analysis of 550 to 650 of the donors excluded any sequence lacking an unambiguous match to a single V gene segment. In an earlier analysis of approximately 500 of the donors, a V segment was called functional when productive rearrangements were above 56.7%, and segregating when the standard deviation between donors exceeded 5%. To diagnose cytomegalovirus status from the catalog of TCR beta chain sequences, a statistical classification framework was built. V and J gene assignment, in a later analysis, came from comparing TCR nucleotide sequences with IMGT/GENE-DB human TR gene sequences. The TCRdist pipeline was used in a later analysis to assign CDR3 sequences and most-parsimonious VDJ recombination scenarios. In a later analysis, every TCR beta chain was defined by the combination of its CDR3 amino acid sequence and its V-gene family, and reads without a unique V-gene family were dropped. A later analysis removed roughly 590 highly shared, low-generation-probability nucleotide sequences to deal with suspected cross-contamination and a sequencing artifact. In a later analysis, a clonal expansion index was calculated for each public chain from normalized within-repertoire ranks of inferred template counts. A later analysis computed generation probabilities with a VDJ recombination model fitted to out-of-frame rearrangements, and checked the results against IGoR. In a later analysis, hypergeometric tests were used to score TCR-TCR, TCR-HLA and TCR-CMV co-occurrence, with a repertoire-size bias correction applied to TCR pairs. False discovery rates were estimated in a later analysis by permuting HLA or CMV assignments 20 times. In a later analysis, co-occurring TCRs were grouped using DBSCAN, and TCRdist sequence similarity was added for clustering within HLA-allele-positive subsets. For co-occurrence clustering, repertoires with fewer than 30,000 or more than 120,000 public chains were excluded, along with five or six repertoires with anomalous nucleotide sharing. Not all clones reach the TCRdb copy of this immuneACCESS table, which keeps in-frame sequences only. Checked studies attribute under half of the gap to unresolved V genes and leave the rest unexplained. V and J calls plus clone size are reproduced from that table; the DNA served to infer D and trimming. The sample yields 120,000 to 150,000 clones; roughly three quarters were counted once. About 4.7% of the sample rests with the top ten.

Sequenced material: PBMCs. This sequence uses TRBV29-1 and TRBJ1-6; TRBD1 is possibly the D segment (5 matching bases). The clonotype comes from a man in his 60s in good health and CMV-seronegative. The CDR3: CSAWTPGSPLHF. The sequenced DNA is TGCAGCGCTTGGACACCCGGGTCACCCCTCCACTTT.